This T cell receptor beta chain was obtained from a study of shared clonotypes between healthy human individuals. The protocol was immunoSEQ multiplex PCR, while the TCRdb copy is restricted to in-frame clones and leaves out a portion. The sample contains roughly 1,500,000 clones, about 98.5% of which appear only once. The V end was cut by 0 bases, the J end by 11 bases, with 10 bases between. This CDR3 contains 13 residues. CDR1 WNHNN and CDR2 SYGVQD come from the germline V gene (reference sequence). The receptor comes from a man aged 25 to 45 in good health. Sequenced material: naive CD4+ T cells sorted from blood. Subset: CD45RA+ positively selected. The chain has TRBV10-1 and TRBJ2-2; D is possibly TRBD1 or TRBD2 (5 bases each). The CDR3 loop reads CASSESMRGELFF. For the CDR3, the DNA is TGCGCCAGCAGTGAGTCGATGAGGGGCGAGCTGTTTTTT.